This T cell receptor beta chain was retrieved from a study of blood T cell repertoires in COVID-19. Study context: The United States, Italy and Spain were the sources of the acute and convalescent COVID-19 samples.

In germline, CDR1 is SGHAT, CDR2 FQNNGV. Trimming left V 5 bases short and J 6 bases short, with 10 bases between. The CDR3 consists of 12 residues. Methods used by the authors: Amplification with reference gene primers provided the estimates of nucleated cell counts. Profiling relied on immunoSEQ multiplex PCR, and the TCRdb table lists in-frame clones only, not all of them. V, J and clone size reflect that table, while D and trimming were determined from the DNA. The sample yields tens of thousands of clones, roughly 89% seen once. V gene TRBV11-2 combines with J gene TRBJ1-2; D gene unclear. This TCR came from a woman in her 50s in a cohort sampled during active COVID-19. The sequencing input was peripheral blood. DNA of the CDR3: TGTGCCAGCAGCCGTCGAGGTGATGGCTACACCTTC. Its protein is CASSRRGDGYTF.